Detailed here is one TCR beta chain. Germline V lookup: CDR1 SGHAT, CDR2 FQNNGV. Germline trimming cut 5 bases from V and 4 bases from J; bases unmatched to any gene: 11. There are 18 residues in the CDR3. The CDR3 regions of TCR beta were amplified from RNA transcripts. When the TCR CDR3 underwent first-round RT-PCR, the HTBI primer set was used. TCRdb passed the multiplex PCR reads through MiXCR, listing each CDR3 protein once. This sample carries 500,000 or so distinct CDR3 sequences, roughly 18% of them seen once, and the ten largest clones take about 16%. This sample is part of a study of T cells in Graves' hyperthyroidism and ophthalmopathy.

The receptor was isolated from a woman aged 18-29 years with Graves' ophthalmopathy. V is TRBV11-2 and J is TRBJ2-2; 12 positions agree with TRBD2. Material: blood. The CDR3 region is CASSPRLAGEWGTGELFF. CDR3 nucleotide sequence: TGTGCCAGCAGCCCCCGACTAGCGGGGGAATGGGGCACCGGGGAGCTGTTTTTT.